The rows below give T cell receptor beta chains drawn from one sample of a study of blood T cell repertoires in COVID-19. The data were produced by immunoSEQ multiplex PCR, yet TCRdb's version contains in-frame clones alone and is incomplete. Of about 220,000 clones in the sample, 86% were seen once. Sequencing used peripheral blood. The receptors stem from a man younger than 40 who had recovered from COVID-19. Both conserved end residues are part of each CDR3. The D gene is left open where the match is weak. The size entry is marked missing in some rows and otherwise reads once, few, many or a size class.

d_call j_call v_call cdr3_length clone_size cdr3_aa cdr3_nt
TRBD2 TRBJ2-1 TRBV9 16 NA CASSVRWSGGNNEQFF TGTGCCAGCAGCGTGCGCTGGTCGGGGGGAAACAATGAGCAGTTCTTC
NA TRBJ2-1 TRBV27 16 once CASSVHMGPPYNEQFF TGTGCCAGCAGTGTGCATATGGGGCCCCCCTACAATGAGCAGTTCTTC
NA TRBJ1-4 TRBV6-5 13 NA CASGLTAGEKLFF TGTGCCAGCGGTTTAACAGCGGGTGAAAAACTGTTTTTT
NA TRBJ2-3 TRBV6-6 16 once CASSSQGGGRTDTQYF TGTGCCAGCAGTTCCCAGGGCGGGGGCCGTACAGATACGCAGTATTTT
NA TRBJ2-3 TRBV5-4 14 NA CASRLGINTDTQYF TGTGCCAGCAGACTAGGGATAAACACAGATACGCAGTATTTT
TRBD1 TRBJ1-3 TRBV11-3 16 NA CASSAGTGDAGNTIYF TGTGCCAGCAGCGCCGGTACAGGGGACGCTGGAAACACCATATATTTT
TRBD1 TRBJ1-1 TRBV10-3 13 NA CATGQGENTEAFF TGTGCCACCGGACAGGGGGAGAACACTGAAGCTTTCTTT
NA TRBJ2-6 TRBV7-2 16 NA CASSPRGSIGANVLTF TGTGCCAGCAGCCCCCGCGGCAGTATTGGGGCCAACGTCCTGACTTTC
NA TRBJ1-6 TRBV7-9 17 few CASSPTLLGEDNSPLHF TGTGCCAGCAGCCCCACCCTCTTAGGGGAGGATAATTCACCCCTCCACTTT
NA TRBJ2-3 TRBV3-1/TRBV3-2 13 few CASSPGYTDTQYF TGTGCCAGCAGCCCGGGGTACACAGATACGCAGTATTTT
NA TRBJ2-7 TRBV21-1 17 NA CASVTGTDSLHLYEQYF TGTGCCAGCGTCACAGGGACAGACTCTCTACACCTCTACGAGCAGTACTTC
TRBD1 TRBJ1-2 TRBV6-1 17 NA CASSEATGTDTNYGYTF TGTGCCAGCAGTGAAGCGACCGGGACAGACACTAACTATGGCTACACCTTC
NA TRBJ1-1 TRBV6-5 16 once CASSYRPLPPNTEAFF TGTGCCAGCAGTTACCGCCCGCTACCCCCGAACACTGAAGCTTTCTTT
NA TRBJ1-6 TRBV19 16 NA CASSIGQNYANSPLHF TGTGCCAGTAGTATAGGACAGAATTACGCCAATTCACCCCTCCACTTT
TRBD1 TRBJ1-5 TRBV5-1 14 NA CASSLTGGNQPQHF TGCGCCAGCAGCTTGACAGGGGGAAATCAGCCCCAGCATTTT
TRBD1 TRBJ1-1 TRBV6-5 15 NA CASSYLVQGGTEAFF TGTGCCAGCAGTTACTTGGTACAGGGGGGCACTGAAGCTTTCTTT
TRBD1 TRBJ1-5 TRBV28 16 NA CASSFRDRGLHQPQHF TGTGCCAGCAGTTTCCGGGACAGGGGGCTTCATCAGCCCCAGCATTTT
NA TRBJ1-5 TRBV6-1 13 NA CASSEQGYQPQHF TGTGCCAGCAGTGAACAGGGATATCAGCCCCAGCATTTT
TRBD1 TRBJ1-4 TRBV9 14 once CASSPGQREEKLFF TGTGCCAGCAGCCCGGGACAGCGAGAGGAAAAACTGTTTTTT
NA TRBJ2-5 TRBV28 15 NA CASSHLLGPERAQYF TGTGCCAGCAGCCACCTGTTAGGACCCGAGAGGGCCCAGTACTTC
TRBD1 TRBJ1-2 TRBV27 16 few CASSPAYDRGRYGYTF TGTGCCAGCAGTCCGGCGTATGACAGGGGGAGGTATGGCTACACCTTC
NA TRBJ1-1 TRBV11-2 14 NA CASSLAYTNTEAFF TGTGCCAGCAGCTTAGCATACACCAACACTGAAGCTTTCTTT
TRBD1 TRBJ2-7 TRBV18 14 NA CASSPGQTIYEQYF TGTGCCAGCTCACCGGGACAGACAATCTACGAGCAGTACTTC
NA TRBJ1-1 TRBV10-2 15 once CASSEFLGGNTEAFF TGCGCCAGCAGTGAGTTTTTGGGGGGGAACACTGAAGCTTTCTTT
TRBD1 TRBJ1-6 TRBV12-3/TRBV12-4 13 NA CASTRQGESPLHF TGTGCCAGCACGAGACAGGGGGAATCACCCCTCCACTTT
TRBD1 TRBJ2-7 TRBV4-3 19 once CASSQERTDLDRGSYEQYF TGCGCCAGCAGCCAAGAGCGGACTGACCTGGACAGGGGGAGCTACGAGCAGTACTTC
NA TRBJ2-7 TRBV5-8 12 NA CASSYQGYEQYF TGTGCCAGCAGCTATCAGGGTTACGAGCAGTACTTC
NA TRBJ2-3 TRBV6-4 16 NA CARPFLRGRDTDTQYF TGTGCCAGACCCTTTTTGCGGGGGCGCGACACAGATACGCAGTATTTT
TRBD1 TRBJ1-5 TRBV25-1 18 NA CASSKTRDRGLYYQPQHF TGTGCCAGCAGTAAGACCCGGGACAGGGGGCTCTATTATCAGCCCCAGCATTTT
TRBD1 TRBJ1-6 TRBV2 16 NA CASSGGGQGGTSPLHF TGTGCCAGCAGCGGCGGTGGACAGGGTGGTACGTCACCCCTCCACTTT
NA TRBJ1-1 TRBV18 12 few CASSPGQTEAFF TGTGCCAGCTCACCAGGACAGACTGAAGCTTTCTTT
TRBD2 TRBJ2-5 TRBV19 12 NA CATRGIQETQYF TGTGCCACGCGGGGGATCCAAGAGACCCAGTACTTC
NA TRBJ2-7 TRBV4-2 16 NA CASSLREDSNRNEQYF TGTGCCAGCAGCCTCCGAGAGGACTCGAATCGTAACGAGCAGTACTTC
TRBD1 TRBJ1-5 TRBV19 13 NA CASSIGGGKPQHF TGTGCCAGTAGTATAGGAGGGGGCAAGCCCCAGCATTTT
TRBD1 TRBJ1-6 TRBV4-2 16 NA CASSLVTGTGPTPLHF TGTGCCAGCAGTCTCGTCACCGGGACAGGCCCAACACCCCTCCACTTT
NA TRBJ2-5 TRBV7-9 13 NA CASSKTGIETQYF TGTGCCAGCAGCAAAACGGGGATTGAGACCCAGTACTTC
TRBD1 TRBJ2-3 TRBV5-8 14 NA CASSLGQGVNTQYF TGTGCCAGCAGCTTGGGCCAGGGGGTGAATACGCAGTATTTT
TRBD1 TRBJ1-3 TRBV5-6 14 NA CASSRQGVGITIYF TGTGCCAGCAGCCGACAGGGGGTAGGGATCACCATATATTTT
NA TRBJ2-1 TRBV4-3 15 NA CASSPTGGSYNEQFF TGCGCCAGCAGTCCGACTGGCGGGTCCTACAATGAGCAGTTCTTC
TRBD1 TRBJ2-1 TRBV11-2 18 NA CASSRGVPGTGVYNEQFF TGTGCCAGCAGCCGGGGGGTTCCCGGGACAGGGGTTTACAATGAGCAGTTCTTC